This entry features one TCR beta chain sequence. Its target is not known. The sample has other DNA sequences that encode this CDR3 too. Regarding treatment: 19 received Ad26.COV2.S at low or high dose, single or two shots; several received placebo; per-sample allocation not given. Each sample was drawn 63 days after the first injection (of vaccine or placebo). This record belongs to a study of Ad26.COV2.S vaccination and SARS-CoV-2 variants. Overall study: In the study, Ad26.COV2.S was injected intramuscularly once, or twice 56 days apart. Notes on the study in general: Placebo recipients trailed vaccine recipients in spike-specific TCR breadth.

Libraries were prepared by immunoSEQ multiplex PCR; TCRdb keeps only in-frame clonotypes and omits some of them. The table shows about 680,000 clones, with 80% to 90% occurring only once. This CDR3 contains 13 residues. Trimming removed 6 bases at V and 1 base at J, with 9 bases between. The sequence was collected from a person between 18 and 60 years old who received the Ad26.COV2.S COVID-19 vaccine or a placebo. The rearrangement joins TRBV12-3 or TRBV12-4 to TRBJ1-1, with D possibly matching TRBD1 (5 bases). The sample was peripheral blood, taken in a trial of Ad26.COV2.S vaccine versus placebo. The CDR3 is CASSSTGNTEAFF. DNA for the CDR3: TGTGCCAGCAGCAGCACAGGGAACACTGAAGCTTTCTTT.